This TCR beta chain is from a study of shared clonotypes between healthy human individuals. Across the whole study: CD8 memory received one plate per donor, CD8 naive two, CD4 memory three and CD4 naive three.

Genomic DNA of each subset was evenly split across several immunoSEQ plates. The data were produced by immunoSEQ multiplex PCR, yet TCRdb's version contains in-frame clones alone and is incomplete. The data hold millions of clones, with 93% observed a single time. V dropped 4 bases and J dropped 6; count of bases not matched to a gene: 16. The CDR3 is 17 residues long. Per germline, CDR1 SGHNT and CDR2 YYREEE (reference sequence). This TCR was sampled from a young man in good health. Some clones in this sample may be carry-over from other donors' samples. The sample taken for sequencing was naive CD4+ T cells from PBMCs. Subset defined: CD45RA+ positively selected. This chain joins TRBV5-4 and TRBJ2-3, with 8 bases matching TRBD2. In nucleotides, the CDR3 is TGTGCCAGCAGCCCTAGGGGAGGAGCGGGAGTTCACGATACGCAGTATTTT. Amino acid sequence: CASSPRGGAGVHDTQYF.